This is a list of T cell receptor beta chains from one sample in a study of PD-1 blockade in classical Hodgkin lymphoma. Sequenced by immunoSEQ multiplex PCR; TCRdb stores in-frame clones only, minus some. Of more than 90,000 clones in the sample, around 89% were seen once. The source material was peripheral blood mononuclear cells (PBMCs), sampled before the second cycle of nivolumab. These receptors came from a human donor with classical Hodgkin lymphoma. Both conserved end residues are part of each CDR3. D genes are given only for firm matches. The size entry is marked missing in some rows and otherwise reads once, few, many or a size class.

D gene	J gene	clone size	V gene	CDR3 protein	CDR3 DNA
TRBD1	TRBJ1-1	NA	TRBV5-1	CASSLDGTGLNTEAFF	TGCGCCAGCAGCTTGGATGGGACAGGATTGAACACTGAAGCTTTCTTT
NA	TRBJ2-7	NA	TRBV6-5	CASSYETSPTEQYF	TGTGCCAGCAGTTACGAGACTAGTCCTACTGAGCAGTACTTC
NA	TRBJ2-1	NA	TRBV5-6	CASSAKSLPPLNEQFF	TGTGCCAGCAGCGCTAAGTCCCTCCCCCCCCTCAATGAGCAGTTCTTC
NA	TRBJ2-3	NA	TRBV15	CATSRAAWYTQYF	TGTGCCACCAGCAGAGCGGCGTGGTATACGCAGTATTTT
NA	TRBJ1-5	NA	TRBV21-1	CASSLVRGRGQPQHF	TGTGCCAGCAGCCTCGTCAGGGGAAGAGGTCAGCCCCAGCATTTT
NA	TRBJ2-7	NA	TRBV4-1	CASSQLNRGGTYEQYF	TGCGCCAGCAGCCAGCTCAACAGGGGGGGAACCTACGAGCAGTACTTC
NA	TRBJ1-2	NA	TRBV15	CATSNLLAGFAGYTF	TGTGCCACCAGCAATCTCCTAGCAGGGTTCGCTGGCTACACCTTC
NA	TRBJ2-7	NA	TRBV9	CASSATGSNSYEQYF	TGTGCCAGCAGCGCGACAGGTTCTAACTCCTACGAGCAGTACTTC
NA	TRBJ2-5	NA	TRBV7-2	CASSPYGGQETQYF	TGTGCCAGCAGCCCCTACGGAGGGCAAGAGACCCAGTACTTC
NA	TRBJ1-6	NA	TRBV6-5	CASSYSTSPLHF	TGTGCCAGCAGTTACTCGACTTCACCCCTCCACTTT
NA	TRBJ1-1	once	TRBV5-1	CASTPRGAGVEVNTEAFF	TGCGCCAGCACCCCGCGGGGCGCAGGGGTCGAGGTGAACACTGAAGCTTTCTTT
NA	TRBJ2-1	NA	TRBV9	CASSEGFYNEQFF	TGTGCCAGCAGTGAGGGATTCTACAATGAGCAGTTCTTC
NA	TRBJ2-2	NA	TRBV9	CASSVDLTGELFF	TGTGCCAGCAGCGTAGATCTTACCGGGGAGCTGTTTTTT
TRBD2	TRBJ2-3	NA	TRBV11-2	CASTYGSGGITDTQYF	TGTGCCAGCACCTACGGTAGCGGGGGAATCACAGATACGCAGTATTTT
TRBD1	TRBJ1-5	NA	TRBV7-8	CASSLGQGRFDSNQPQHF	TGTGCCAGCAGCTTGGGACAGGGACGTTTCGATAGCAATCAGCCCCAGCATTTT
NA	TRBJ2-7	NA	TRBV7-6	CASSPRSRTASYEQYF	TGTGCCAGCAGCCCCCGGTCCAGGACAGCCTCCTACGAGCAGTACTTC
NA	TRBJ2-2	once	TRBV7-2	CASSRRDMNTGELFF	TGTGCCAGCAGCCGCAGGGATATGAACACCGGGGAGCTGTTTTTT
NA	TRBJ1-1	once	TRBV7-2	CASSFPSNAPQAFF	TGTGCCAGCAGCTTCCCCTCAAATGCGCCACAAGCTTTCTTT
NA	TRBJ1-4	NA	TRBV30	CAWSVPWNGVRMGPLEELFF	TGTGCCTGGAGTGTACCTTGGAACGGGGTGCGAATGGGACCCCTAGAAGAACTGTTTTTT
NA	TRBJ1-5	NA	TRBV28	CASTIGGMGQPQHF	TGTGCCAGCACCATTGGGGGGATGGGTCAGCCCCAGCATTTT
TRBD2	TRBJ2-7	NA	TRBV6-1	CASSASPGEGSHEQYF	TGTGCCAGCAGTGCATCGCCCGGGGAGGGGAGCCACGAGCAGTACTTC
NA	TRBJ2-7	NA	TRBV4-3	CASSLGQGRYEQYF	TGCGCCAGCAGCCTCGGGCAGGGCAGGTACGAGCAGTACTTC
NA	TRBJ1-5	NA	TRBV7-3	CASSLKGRSNQPQHF	TGTGCCAGCAGCTTAAAGGGCCGTTCCAATCAGCCCCAGCATTTT
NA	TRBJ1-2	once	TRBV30	CAWSVRGDYGYTF	TGTGCCTGGAGTGTCAGAGGGGACTATGGCTACACCTTC
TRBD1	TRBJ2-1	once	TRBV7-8	CASSQQFTGGPYNEQFF	TGTGCCAGCAGCCAACAGTTTACAGGGGGACCCTACAATGAGCAGTTCTTC
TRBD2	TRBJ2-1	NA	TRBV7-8	CASSLGSSGSSYNEQFF	TGTGCCAGCAGCTTAGGGTCGAGCGGGAGCTCCTACAATGAGCAGTTCTTC